Below are 2 T cell receptor beta chains sequenced from a single sample in a study of metastatic and nonmetastatic thyroid tumors. Via MiXCR, TCRdb re-called the PCR reads. The sample holds 15,000 to 20,000 clones, about 26% seen once. Until they underwent thyroid surgery, no patient had received any treatment. Material for sequencing was adjacent normal tissue. The receptors come from a female donor with papillary thyroid cancer or a benign thyroid nodule (not recorded which). Some clones in this sample may be carry-over from other donors' samples.

A note on this clone: The junction differs from germline at one of its ends, possibly a read error. The chain couples TRBV2 to TRBJ1-1; D is perhaps TRBD1 (5 bases). Germline values: CDR1 SNHLY, CDR2 FYNNEI. CDR3 length: 14 amino acids. DNA for the CDR3: TGTGCCAGCAGTGAGAACATCAAGGACACTGAAGATTTCTTT. Amino acid sequence: CASSENIKDTEDFF.

This clone was counted between two and nine times. The chain has TRBV24-1 and TRBJ2-1; 15 bases match TRBD2. The CDR3 length is 16 residues. J was trimmed by 9 bases and V by 5 bases; bases with no gene match: 7. Germline CDR1 and CDR2: KGHDR and SFDVKD. CDR3 bases: TGTGCCACCAGTGTCCGACCGGGACTAGCGGGGGGTGAGCAGTTCTTC. It codes for CATSVRPGLAGGEQFF.